This TCR beta chain was captured in a study of blood T cell repertoires in COVID-19. For the study at large: In each case, the material was cDNA or gDNA derived from T cells, B-cell-depleted T cells, or PBMCs.

J was trimmed by 2 bases and V by 6 bases; bases with no gene match: 11. CDR3 length: 16 residues. The germline CDR1 and CDR2 sequences are SEHNR and FQNEAQ (reference sequence). Authors' methods: Amplifying reference gene primers gave estimates of nucleated cell counts. The repertoire was sequenced with immunoSEQ multiplex PCR; TCRdb's copy has only in-frame clones and lacks some. That table is the source of V, J and clone size, and D and trimming were worked out from the DNA. The repertoire holds 150,000 to 200,000 clones, 85% to 95% seen once, with roughly 5% in the top ten. The material sequenced was peripheral blood. The chain recombines TRBV7-9 with TRBJ2-3; TRBD2 matches 7 bases. This TCR derives from a woman aged 45-65 years with acute or convalescent COVID-19. The CDR3 sequence: CASRPKTGTTTDTQYF. The CDR3 DNA sequence: TGTGCCAGCAGACCCAAAACGGGGACTACCACAGATACGCAGTATTTT.